The clone carrying this T cell receptor (beta chain) was picked up a small number of times. V was clipped by 6 bases and J by 6 bases; unmatched bases: 5. CDR3 size: 13 residues. Germline V gives CDR1 MNHEY, CDR2 SMNVEV (reference sequence). This entry comes from a study of blood T cell repertoires in COVID-19. The repertoire was sequenced with immunoSEQ multiplex PCR; TCRdb's copy has only in-frame clones and lacks some. The data show 150,000 or so clones, approximately 86% seen once. Source material: peripheral blood. This sequence originates from a man between 60 and 70 years old with COVID-19, enrolled during active disease. The J gene is TRBJ2-1, the V gene TRBV27, with 7 bases matching TRBD1. CDR3 bases: TGTGCCAGCAGGTCTGACAGGGTCAATGAGCAGTTCTTC. Translated: CASRSDRVNEQFF.